The clone carrying this T cell receptor beta chain was observed a few times. The antigen remains undetermined. CDR3 length: 18 amino acids. The V and J ends lost 6 bases and 0 bases respectively, with 21 bases between them. Germline-derived CDR1 and CDR2 are MDHEN and SYDVKM. This sample is drawn from a study of T-cell reconstitution after alpha-beta-depleted transplantation in children. Researchers prepared the TCRbeta library using unique molecular identifiers, the study reports. TCRdb ran MiXCR on the PCR reads and lists one entry per CDR3 protein. The sample holds fewer than 550,000 distinct CDR3 sequences; more than 9.5% are singletons and the top ten take 14%. Study results and limitations: There were reportedly several hundred expanded graft clones from which alpha-beta T cells came about two months after transplant. Diversity of TCRbeta at day 60 was high in some patients, arising from surviving recipient T cells and thymic progenitors. T-cell counts and diversity were attributed mostly to newly produced T cells one year after transplant.

The origin of this receptor is a female patient aged 2 to 10 who had a stem cell transplant for aplastic anemia, so the T cells may come from the graft donor. The chain uses TRBV28 and TRBJ2-4; TRBD1 or TRBD2 may be the D gene (5 bases each). The sequencing here drew on PBMCs, mostly from graft donor cells, taken 180 days after TCRalphabeta/CD19-depleted stem cell transplant. The CDR3, as DNA: TGTGCCAGCAGCCGATCCTTGGGGGAGACAAGAGCCAAAAACATTCAGTACTTC. Protein: CASSRSLGETRAKNIQYF.